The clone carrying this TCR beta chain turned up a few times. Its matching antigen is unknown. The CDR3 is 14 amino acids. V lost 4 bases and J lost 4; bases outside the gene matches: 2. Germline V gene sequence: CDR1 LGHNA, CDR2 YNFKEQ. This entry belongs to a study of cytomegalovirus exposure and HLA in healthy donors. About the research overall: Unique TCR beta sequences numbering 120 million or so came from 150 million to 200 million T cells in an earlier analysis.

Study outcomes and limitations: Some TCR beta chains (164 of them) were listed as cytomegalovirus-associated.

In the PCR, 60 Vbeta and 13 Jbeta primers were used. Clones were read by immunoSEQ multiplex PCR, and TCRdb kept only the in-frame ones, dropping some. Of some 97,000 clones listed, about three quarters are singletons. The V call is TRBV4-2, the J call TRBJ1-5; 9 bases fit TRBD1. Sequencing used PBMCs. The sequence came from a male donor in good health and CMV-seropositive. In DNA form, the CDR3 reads TGTGCCAGCAGCCGGACAGGGGCGAATCAGCCCCAGCATTTT. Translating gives CASSRTGANQPQHF.